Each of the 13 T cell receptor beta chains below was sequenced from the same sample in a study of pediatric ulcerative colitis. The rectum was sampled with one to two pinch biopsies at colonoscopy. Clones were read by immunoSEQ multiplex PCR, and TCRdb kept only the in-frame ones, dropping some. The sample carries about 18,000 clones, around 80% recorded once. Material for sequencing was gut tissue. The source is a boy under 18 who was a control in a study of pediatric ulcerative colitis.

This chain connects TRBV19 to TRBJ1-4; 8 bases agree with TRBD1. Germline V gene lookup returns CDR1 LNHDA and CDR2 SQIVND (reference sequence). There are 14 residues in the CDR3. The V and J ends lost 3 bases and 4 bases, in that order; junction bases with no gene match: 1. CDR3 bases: TGTGCCAGTAGTATTGGACAGGGTAATGAAAAACTGTTTTTT. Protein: CASSIGQGNEKLFF.

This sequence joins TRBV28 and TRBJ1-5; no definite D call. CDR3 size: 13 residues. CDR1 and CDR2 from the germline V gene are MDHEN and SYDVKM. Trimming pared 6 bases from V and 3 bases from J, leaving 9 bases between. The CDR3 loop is CASRSEPNQPQHF. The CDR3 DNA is TGTGCCAGCAGAAGTGAGCCCAATCAGCCCCAGCATTTT.

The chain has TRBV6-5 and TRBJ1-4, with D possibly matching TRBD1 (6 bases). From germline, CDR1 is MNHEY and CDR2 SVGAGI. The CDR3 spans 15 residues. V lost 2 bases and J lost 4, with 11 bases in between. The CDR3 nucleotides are TGTGCCAGCAGTTACCGGACAGCAAATAATGAAAAACTGTTTTTT. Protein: CASSYRTANNEKLFF.

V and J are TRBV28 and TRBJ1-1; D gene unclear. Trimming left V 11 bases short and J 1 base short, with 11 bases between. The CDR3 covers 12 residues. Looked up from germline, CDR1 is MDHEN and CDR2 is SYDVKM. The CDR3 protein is CAGKGPNTEAFF. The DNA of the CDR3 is TGTGCCGGCAAAGGCCCGAACACTGAAGCTTTCTTT.

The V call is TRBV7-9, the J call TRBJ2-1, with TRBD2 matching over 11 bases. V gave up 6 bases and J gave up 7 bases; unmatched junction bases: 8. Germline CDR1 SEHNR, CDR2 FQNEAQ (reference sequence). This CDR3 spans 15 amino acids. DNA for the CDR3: TGTGCCAGCAGTGCTAGTCGGACTAGCGGGAATGAGCAGTTCTTC. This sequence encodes CASSASRTSGNEQFF. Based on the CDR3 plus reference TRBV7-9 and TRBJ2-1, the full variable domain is DTGVSQNPRHKITKRGQNVTFRCDPISEHNRLYWYRQTLGQGPEFLTYFQNEAQLEKSRLLSDRFSAERPKGSFSTLEIQRTEQGDSAMYLCASSASRTSGNEQFFGPGTRLTVL.

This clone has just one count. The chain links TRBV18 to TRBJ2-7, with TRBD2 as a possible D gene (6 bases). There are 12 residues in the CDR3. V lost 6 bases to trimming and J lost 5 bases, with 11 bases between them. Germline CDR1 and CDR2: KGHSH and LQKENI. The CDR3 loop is CASSGDWHEQYF. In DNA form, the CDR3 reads TGTGCCAGCTCGGGGGACTGGCACGAGCAGTACTTC.

As DNA, the CDR3 is TGTGCCAGCCAAAAACATCGGCGGTCGAACACTGAAGCTTTCTTT. Translated, it gives CASQKHRRSNTEAFF. V and J are TRBV6-5 and TRBJ1-1; D is uncertain. Trimming left V 8 bases short and J 1 base short, with 17 bases between. Germline CDR1 MNHEY, CDR2 SVGAGI. CDR3 size: 15 residues.

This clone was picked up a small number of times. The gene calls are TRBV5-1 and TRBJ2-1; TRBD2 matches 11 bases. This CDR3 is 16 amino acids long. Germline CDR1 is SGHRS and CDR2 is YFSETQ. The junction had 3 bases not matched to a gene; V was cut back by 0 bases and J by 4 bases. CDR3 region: CASSLGSGRDYNEQFF. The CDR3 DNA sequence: TGCGCCAGCAGCTTGGGTAGCGGGAGGGATTACAATGAGCAGTTCTTC.

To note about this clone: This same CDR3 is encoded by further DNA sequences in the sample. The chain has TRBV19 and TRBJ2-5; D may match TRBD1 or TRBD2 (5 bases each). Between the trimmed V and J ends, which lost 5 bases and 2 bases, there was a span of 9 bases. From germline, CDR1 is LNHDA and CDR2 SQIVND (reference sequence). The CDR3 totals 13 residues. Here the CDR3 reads CASSPEGQETQYF. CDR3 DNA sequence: TGTGCCAGTAGTCCCGAGGGGCAAGAGACCCAGTACTTC.

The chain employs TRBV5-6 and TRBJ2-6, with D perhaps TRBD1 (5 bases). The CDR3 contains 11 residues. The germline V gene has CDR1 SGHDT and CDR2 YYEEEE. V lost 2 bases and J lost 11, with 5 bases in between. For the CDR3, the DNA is TGTGCCAGCAGCTTAGGGGACGTCCTGACTTTC. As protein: CASSLGDVLTF.

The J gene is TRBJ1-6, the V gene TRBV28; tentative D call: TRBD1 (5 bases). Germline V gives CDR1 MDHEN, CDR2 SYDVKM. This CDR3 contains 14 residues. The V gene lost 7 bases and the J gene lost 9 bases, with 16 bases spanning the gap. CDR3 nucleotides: TGTGCCAGCATCCCCTCAGGGAATCTTTCACCCCTCCACTTT. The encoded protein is CASIPSGNLSPLHF.

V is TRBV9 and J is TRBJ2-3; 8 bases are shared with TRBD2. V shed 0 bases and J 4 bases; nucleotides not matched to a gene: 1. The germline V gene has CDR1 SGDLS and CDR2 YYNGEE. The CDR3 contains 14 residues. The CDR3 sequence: CASSVAGGPDTQYF. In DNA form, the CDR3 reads TGTGCCAGCAGCGTAGCGGGAGGGCCAGATACGCAGTATTTT.

The CDR3 DNA sequence: TGTGCCAGCTCACCGCAGGGGGCGGGTGAAAAACTGTTTTTT. Residues: CASSPQGAGEKLFF. The chain is built from TRBV18 and TRBJ1-4; 8 nucleotides line up with TRBD1. In germline, CDR1 is KGHSH, CDR2 LQKENI. V lost 3 bases and J lost 7; bases outside the gene matches: 4. This CDR3 spans 14 amino acids.